The 9 T cell receptor beta chains below were found in one sample sequenced in a study of T cells after posttransplantation cyclophosphamide. Sequencing used immunoSEQ multiplex PCR; TCRdb keeps in-frame clones, though not all of them. Recorded here are tens of thousands of clones, none singletons. Sequencing was carried out using PBMCs. Receptors originate from a man in his forties or fifties in good health, CMV-negative, and a related stem cell transplant donor.

This clone has a count of ten or more. The chain uses TRBV9 and TRBJ1-2, with D possibly TRBD1 on 5 matching bases. The V gene lost 4 bases and the J gene lost 2 bases, with 12 bases spanning the gap. The CDR3 is made up of 14 amino acids. Germline V gene lookup returns CDR1 SGDLS and CDR2 YYNGEE. CDR3 sequence reads: CASSQIDSNYGYTF. As DNA, the CDR3 is TGTGCCAGCAGCCAAATAGACAGCAACTATGGCTACACCTTC.

The chain carries TRBV6-6 and TRBJ2-5, with D perhaps TRBD1 (5 bases). The germline V and J ends were trimmed by 1 base and 3 bases, with 12 bases remaining between them. Germline V gene sequence: CDR1 MNHNY, CDR2 SVGAGI (reference sequence). CDR3 size: 15 residues. CDR3 coding DNA: TGTGCCAGCAGTTACTGGGGCAGGGTGGAAGAGACCCAGTACTTC. Translating it yields CASSYWGRVEETQYF.

There are many counts of this clone. V gene TRBV28 combines with J gene TRBJ2-7, with D possibly TRBD1 on 5 matching bases. V was shortened by 3 bases and J by 0 bases, with 9 bases between the two germline ends. The CDR3 consists of 14 residues. Per germline, CDR1 MDHEN and CDR2 SYDVKM. The CDR3 DNA reads TGTGCCAGCAGTTTGTCCAGGGCCTCCTACGAGCAGTACTTC. This translates into CASSLSRASYEQYF.

The chain recombines TRBV25-1 with TRBJ2-1; D is possibly TRBD2 (5 bases). This CDR3 spans 15 amino acids. V shed 2 bases and J shed 2 bases, with 10 bases lying between them. Germline CDR1 is MGHDK and CDR2 is SYGVNS. In nucleotides, the CDR3 is TGTGCCAGCAGTGAAATCCCGGGAACCTACAATGAGCAGTTCTTC. Translated, it gives CASSEIPGTYNEQFF.

This clone showed up just a few times. The J gene is TRBJ2-7, the V gene TRBV7-8, with 11 nucleotides matching TRBD1. With V trimmed by 5 bases and J by 0 bases, 9 bases remained unmatched. The V gene's germline CDR1 is SGHVS and CDR2 FQNEAQ. This CDR3 contains 17 residues. The CDR3 region is CASSIRTGGFFSYEQYV. The CDR3 DNA reads as TGTGCCAGCAGCATCCGGACAGGGGGCTTCTTCTCCTACGAGCAGTACGTC.

This clone was recorded at least ten times. The chain is built from TRBV6-1 and TRBJ1-6; the match to TRBD1 covers 9 bases. CDR3 size: 15 residues. The V gene end was trimmed by 3 bases and the J gene end by 9 bases; junction bases not matched to a gene: 6. In germline, CDR1 is MNHNS, CDR2 SASEGT. The CDR3 here is CASSETGGVGSPLHF. DNA for the CDR3: TGTGCCAGCAGTGAGACAGGGGGAGTGGGTTCACCCCTCCACTTT.

This clone was seen ten or more times. The chain combines TRBV6-5 with TRBJ1-5, with no clear D. The CDR3 has 16 residues. The germline gives CDR1 MNHEY, CDR2 SVGAGI. Deletions cut 0 bases from V and 6 bases from J, with 15 bases between. The CDR3 is CASSYSSPQRGQPQHF. The CDR3 DNA sequence: TGTGCCAGCAGTTACTCTTCCCCCCAAAGAGGTCAGCCCCAGCATTTT.

Many counts were recorded for this clone. This sequence joins TRBV5-6 and TRBJ2-7; 7 nucleotides match TRBD2. The V gene's germline CDR1 is SGHDT and CDR2 YYEEEE. The junction had 5 bases not matched to a gene; V was cut back by 5 bases and J by 0 bases. The CDR3 runs to 14 residues. This chain's CDR3 is CASRAGGSSYEQYV. CDR3 nucleotide sequence: TGTGCCAGCAGAGCCGGCGGGAGCTCCTACGAGCAGTACGTC.

This clone was seen a handful of times. J is TRBJ2-3 and V is TRBV6-5, with TRBD2 matching 11 bases. Per germline, CDR1 MNHEY and CDR2 SVGAGI. V dropped 6 bases and J dropped 5; count of bases not matched to a gene: 7. The CDR3 loop spans 15 amino acids. The DNA of the CDR3 is TGTGCCAGCAGCCCTGGACTAGCGGGCGAAGATACGCAGTATTTT. Translating gives CASSPGLAGEDTQYF.